This TCR beta chain was documented in a study of blood T cell repertoires in COVID-19. Study-wide context: The United States, Italy and Spain supplied acute and convalescent COVID-19 samples. PBMCs, B-cell-depleted T cells, or T cells were the source of the cDNA or gDNA that made up the material.

Methods used by the authors: Amplification of reference gene primers provided the estimated nucleated cell counts. Sequencing was performed with immunoSEQ multiplex PCR; in TCRdb, only in-frame clones are kept and a portion is missing. D and trimming were read from the DNA, whereas the V and J calls and clone size are those reported in that table. The sample holds under 200,000 clones, 80% seen once. This CDR3 region has 15 residues. CDR1 LGHDT and CDR2 YNNKEL come from the germline V gene (reference sequence). Trimming at V came to 1 base and at J to 12 bases, leaving 12 bases not matched to a gene.

The sequenced sample was peripheral blood. This chain joins TRBV3-1 (or the pseudogene TRBV3-2) and TRBJ1-2; the match to TRBD1 covers 9 bases. The clonotype was recovered from a man between 65 and 79 years old with active or convalescent COVID-19. CDR3 sequence (DNA): TGTGCCAGCAGCCAAGTGGACAGGGGAAGGGTAGGCAACACCTTC. It translates to CASSQVDRGRVGNTF.